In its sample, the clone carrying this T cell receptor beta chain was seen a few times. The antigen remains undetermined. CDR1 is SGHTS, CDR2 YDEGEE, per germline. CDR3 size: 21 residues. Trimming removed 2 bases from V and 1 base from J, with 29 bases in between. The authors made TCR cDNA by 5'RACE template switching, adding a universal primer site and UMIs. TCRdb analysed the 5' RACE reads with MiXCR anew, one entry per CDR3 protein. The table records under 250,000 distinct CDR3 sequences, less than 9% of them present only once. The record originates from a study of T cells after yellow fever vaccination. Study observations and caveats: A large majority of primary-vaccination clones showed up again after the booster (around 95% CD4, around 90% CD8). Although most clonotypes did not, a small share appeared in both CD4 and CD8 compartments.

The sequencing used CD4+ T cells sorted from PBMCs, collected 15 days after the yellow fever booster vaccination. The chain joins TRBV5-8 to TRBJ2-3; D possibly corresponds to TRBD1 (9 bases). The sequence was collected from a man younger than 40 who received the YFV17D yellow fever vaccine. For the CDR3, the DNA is TGTGCCAGCAGCTTTCTTCCGGACAGGGGATTACGGGAGGGCGGCACAGATACGCAGTATTTT. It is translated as CASSFLPDRGLREGGTDTQYF.